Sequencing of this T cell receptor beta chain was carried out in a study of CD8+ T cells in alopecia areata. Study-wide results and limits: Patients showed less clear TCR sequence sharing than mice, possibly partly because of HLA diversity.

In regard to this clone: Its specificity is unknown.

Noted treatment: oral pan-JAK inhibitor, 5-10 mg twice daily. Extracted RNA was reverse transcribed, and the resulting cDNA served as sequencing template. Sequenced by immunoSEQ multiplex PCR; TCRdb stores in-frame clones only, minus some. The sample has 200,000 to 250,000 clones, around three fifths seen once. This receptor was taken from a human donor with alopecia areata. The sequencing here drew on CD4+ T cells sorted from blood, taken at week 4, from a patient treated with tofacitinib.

DNA of the CDR3: TGTGCCAGCAGTTATCATTCGGGGGACAATGAGCAGTTCTTC. It is translated as CASSYHSGDNEQFF. The chain couples TRBV6-5 to TRBJ2-1; a weak D match, TRBD2 (6 bases). Germline V gene sequence: CDR1 MNHEY, CDR2 SVGAGI. The germline V and J ends were trimmed by 3 bases and 5 bases, with 11 bases remaining between them. The CDR3 runs to 14 residues.